This TCR beta chain comes out of a study of early T cells in non-severe SARS-CoV-2 infection. Study details: The chains were unpaired, and the sequenced material was bulk RNA from unsorted whole blood. The study, taken as a whole, reports: Anti-spike CD8 responses were favored in VDJdb matching, and private and CD4 specificities were missed.

The count of this clonotype is one. Its matching antigen is unknown. A read error may account for a junction end that differs from germline. Attachment of unique molecular identifiers to individual cDNA molecules was performed. TCRdb passed the 5' RACE reads through MiXCR, listing each CDR3 protein once. The sample has about 76,000 distinct CDR3 sequences; about 11% are singletons. The CDR3 covers 16 residues. Germline V gene lookup returns CDR1 ENHRY and CDR2 SYGVKD. This clonotype was sampled from an adult who was a healthcare worker with PCR-confirmed SARS-CoV-2 infection or an uninfected control (not recorded which). The sample taken for sequencing was whole blood. This rearrangement joins TRBV10-3 to TRBJ1-1, with TRBD1 identical over 8 bases. The CDR3 protein is CTISEGPGQANTEAFF. DNA of the CDR3: TGTACCATCAGTGAGGGGCCGGGACAGGCGAACACTGAAGCTTTCTTT.